Listed below are T cell receptor beta chains from one sample, sequenced in a study of T cells after posttransplantation cyclophosphamide. Assay: immunoSEQ multiplex PCR; the TCRdb copy retains only in-frame clones and omits some. Here the sample spans 4,200 or so clones, 80% to 85% being singletons. Specimen: PBMCs, collected after an allogeneic stem cell transplant with post-transplant cyclophosphamide. These receptors originate from a female patient in her fifties or sixties who received an allogeneic stem cell transplant from a related donor, was CMV-positive, and had no GVHD. The T cells may partly be graft donor cells. Both conserved end residues are part of each CDR3. D genes are given only for firm matches. Size is omitted from some rows. Given values are once, few, many or a class for expanded clones.

>TRBJ2-1|TRBD2|NA|TRBV27
TGTGCCAGCAGTTTTCCTGGACTAGCGGGAGGGCAACACAATGAGCAGTTCTTC
CASSFPGLAGGQHNEQFF
>TRBJ2-2|TRBD2|NA|TRBV19
TGTGCTGCGCGTCGGGGGGTCGCGAACACCGGGGAGCTGTTTTTT
CAARRGVANTGELFF
>TRBJ1-1|NA|NA|TRBV9
TGTGCCAGCAGCGTAGCAGGGGCTGGTACTGAAGCTTTCTTT
CASSVAGAGTEAFF
>TRBJ2-1|TRBD1|NA|TRBV5-6
TGTGCCAGCAGCTGGGGGACAGTGAATGAGCAGTTCTTC
CASSWGTVNEQFF
>TRBJ2-1|NA|NA|TRBV19
TGTGCCAGTAGTGTCAGGAGGGAGAGTGAGCAGTTCTTC
CASSVRRESEQFF
>TRBJ2-7|TRBD1|NA|TRBV14
TGTGCCAGCAGCCGCGTTCCGGGACAGGGCTCGGACTTC
CASSRVPGQGSDF
>TRBJ2-7|TRBD1|once|TRBV7-9
TGTGCCAGCAGCAAAGTAAGCTTGACAGGGCCCGAGCAGTACTTC
CASSKVSLTGPEQYF
>TRBJ1-5|NA|once|TRBV15
TGTGCCACCAGCAGTAATGGCAATCAGCCCCAGCATTTT
CATSSNGNQPQHF
>TRBJ2-2|NA|NA|TRBV18
TGTGCCAGCTCACCACAGCAGCGGAGCACCGGGGAGCTGTTTTTT
CASSPQQRSTGELFF
>TRBJ1-2|NA|NA|TRBV16
TGTGCCAGCAGCGTACAGACGATCGTTAGAAAGACCTATGGCTACACCTTC
CASSVQTIVRKTYGYTF
>TRBJ2-6|TRBD2|NA|TRBV28
TGTGCCAGCAGATGGGAGGGCCCTATCTCTGGGGCCAACGTCCTGACTTTC
CASRWEGPISGANVLTF
>TRBJ2-2|TRBD2|few|TRBV7-3
TGTGCCAGCGCATTTAGCGGGAGGGGGACCGGGGAGCTGTTTTTT
CASAFSGRGTGELFF
>TRBJ2-1|TRBD2|NA|TRBV4-1
TGCGCCAGCAGCCACCTCGCGGTAGCGGGGAACATATACAATGAGCAGTTCTTC
CASSHLAVAGNIYNEQFF
>TRBJ2-7|NA|NA|TRBV2
TGTGCCAGCAGTGAAGCACTGAGCTCCTACGAGCAGTACTTC
CASSEALSSYEQYF
>TRBJ1-2|TRBD1|NA|TRBV5-1
TGCGCCAGCAGCTTCGGGGGGACAGGGGATATCTATGGCTACACCTTC
CASSFGGTGDIYGYTF
>TRBJ1-3|NA|NA|TRBV12-1
TGTGCCAGTACTGGAAACACCATATATTTT
CASTGNTIYF
>TRBJ2-7|NA|NA|TRBV14
TGTGCCAGCAGCCCGACTAGTTACGAGCAGTACTTC
CASSPTSYEQYF
>TRBJ1-1|NA|NA|TRBV18
TGTGCCAGCTCCCCCAACGGGATGAACACTGAAGCTTTCTTT
CASSPNGMNTEAFF
>TRBJ1-3|NA|few|TRBV2
TGTGCCAGCAGTGATCAAGGGGGGGACACCATATATTTT
CASSDQGGDTIYF
>TRBJ2-3|NA|NA|TRBV28
TGTGCCAGCAGCTACCCAGGGGGGACAGATACGCAGTATTTT
CASSYPGGTDTQYF
>TRBJ2-5|NA|NA|TRBV7-6
TGTGCCAGCAGCTTAATACAGGACCCGTTGGGGACCCAGTACTTC
CASSLIQDPLGTQYF
>TRBJ2-3|TRBD2|NA|TRBV6-5
TGTGCCAGCAGTAGAACTAGCGGGAGAGATACGCAGTATTTT
CASSRTSGRDTQYF
>TRBJ2-2|TRBD2|once|TRBV7-8
TGTGCCAGCAGCTCTAGTCGAGGAGCGGGGGGGCCAGAACTGTTTTTT
CASSSSRGAGGPELFF
>TRBJ2-5|TRBD2|once|TRBV6-1
TGTGCCAGCAGTGAGACTAGCGTGCTAAGAGAGACCCAGTACTTC
CASSETSVLRETQYF
>TRBJ1-5|NA|NA|TRBV21-1
TGTGCCAGCAGCAAAGGGACAGCAGAAAATCAGCCCCAGCATTTT
CASSKGTAENQPQHF
>TRBJ1-6|NA|NA|TRBV30
TGTGCCTGGAGGACTGGAAGCGGTTCACCCCTCCACTTT
CAWRTGSGSPLHF
>TRBJ1-6|TRBD1|NA|TRBV7-6
TGTGCCAGCAGCCTAGAACCGACAGGGGGCGATTCACCCCTCCACTTT
CASSLEPTGGDSPLHF
>TRBJ2-3|TRBD2|NA|TRBV10-1
TGCGCCAGCGCCGGGACTAGCGGGGGAGATACGCAGTATTTT
CASAGTSGGDTQYF
>TRBJ2-7|NA|NA|TRBV5-1
TGCGCCAGCAGCCTACGTAGAGGGAAAGAACACGAGCAGTACTTC
CASSLRRGKEHEQYF
>TRBJ2-4|NA|NA|TRBV28
TGTGCCAGCAGTTGGGGCGGAGCCAAAAACATTCAGTACTTC
CASSWGGAKNIQYF
>TRBJ2-1|TRBD1|NA|TRBV5-6
TGTGCCAGCAGCCCTACAGGGGGTCTTGGGGAGAATGAGCAGTTCTTC
CASSPTGGLGENEQFF
>TRBJ1-4|NA|NA|TRBV10-3
TGTGCCATCAGTGAGTCGGAGCGGAATGAAAAACTGTTTTTT
CAISESERNEKLFF
>TRBJ1-2|NA|NA|TRBV7-8
TGTGCCAGCAGCTTATCGGGAGAAATTAACTATGGCTACACCTTC
CASSLSGEINYGYTF
>TRBJ2-4|NA|few|TRBV2
TGTGCCAGCGCTGATCTCGGACAACCGAACTTC
CASADLGQPNF
>TRBJ2-7|TRBD1|NA|TRBV6-1
TGTGCCAGCAGTGTGGGACAGCTTATCTACGAGCAGTACTTC
CASSVGQLIYEQYF
>TRBJ1-6|TRBD1|NA|TRBV6-5
TGTGCCAGCAGTCTCAGACAGGGGGATTCACCCCTCCACTTT
CASSLRQGDSPLHF
>TRBJ2-4|NA|NA|TRBV6-1
TGTGCCAGCATCCCAGCTATTACAGGGAACATTCAGTACTTC
CASIPAITGNIQYF
>TRBJ1-1|NA|NA|TRBV2
TGTGCCAGCAGTGTTACAGGTACCAACACTGAAGCTTTCTTT
CASSVTGTNTEAFF
>TRBJ2-5|TRBD1|NA|TRBV7-8
TGTGCCAGCAGCCCGAGGACAGGGTTAGAGACCCAGTACTTC
CASSPRTGLETQYF
>TRBJ1-2|NA|NA|TRBV6-1
TGTGCCAGCAGTGATTCGGGACAACTTAACTATGGCTACACCTTC
CASSDSGQLNYGYTF
>TRBJ1-1|TRBD1|NA|TRBV5-1
TGCGCCAGCAGTCAGGACAGGGTAGGTTCTGAAGCTTTCTTT
CASSQDRVGSEAFF
>TRBJ1-2|TRBD1|NA|TRBV6-1
TGTGCCAGCAGTCGACAGGGTCTGGGCGGCTACACCTTC
CASSRQGLGGYTF
>TRBJ2-1|TRBD2|NA|TRBV7-9
TGTGCCAGCAGCTTCTACGGGAGGGCCAATGAGCAGTTCTTC
CASSFYGRANEQFF
>TRBJ1-1|NA|few|TRBV7-2
TGTGCCAGCAGCTTATGGGGTCGGGGCACTGAAGCTTTCTTT
CASSLWGRGTEAFF
>TRBJ1-2|NA|NA|TRBV11-2
TGTGCCAGCAGCTTAGCCAGGGGTTCGGGCTATGGCTACACCTTC
CASSLARGSGYGYTF
>TRBJ1-5|NA|NA|TRBV7-9
TGTGCCAGCAGCTTAGCCACCGGGGCTAGGGGGAGCAATCAGCCCCAGCATTTT
CASSLATGARGSNQPQHF
>TRBJ1-5|TRBD1|NA|TRBV6-1
TGTGCCAGCAGTGGACAGGGCAATGATCGGCCCCAGCATTTT
CASSGQGNDRPQHF
>TRBJ2-3|NA|NA|TRBV4-1
TGCGCCAGCAGCCAAGTTTCGAGTTTGAGTCAAACAGATACGCAGTATTTT
CASSQVSSLSQTDTQYF
>TRBJ2-7|TRBD1|NA|TRBV10-1
TGCGCCAGCAGTGATCCGGGACAGGGCGTATACGAGCAGTACTTC
CASSDPGQGVYEQYF
>TRBJ1-3|NA|few|TRBV5-5
TGTGCCAGCAGCTGGGGAGAAGAGATGAACACCATATATTTT
CASSWGEEMNTIYF
>TRBJ2-5|TRBD2|NA|TRBV9
TGTGCCAGCAGCGCGGGACTAGCGGGAGTAGTTCCGAAGACCCAGTACTTC
CASSAGLAGVVPKTQYF
>TRBJ2-7|TRBD1|NA|TRBV18
TGTGCCAGCTCCGGGGAGGACAGGGCCTACGAGCAGTACTTC
CASSGEDRAYEQYF
>TRBJ2-1|TRBD2|NA|TRBV11-3
TGTGCCAGCAGCTTAGGAGGACTAGCGGTTTACAATGAGCAGTTCTTC
CASSLGGLAVYNEQFF
>TRBJ1-1|NA|NA|TRBV2
TGTGCCAGCCACGGGTACGGCACTGAAGCTTTCTTT
CASHGYGTEAFF
>TRBJ2-3|NA|NA|TRBV19
TGTGCCAGTAGTTCCCCGGTCTCCACAGATACGCAGTATTTT
CASSSPVSTDTQYF
>TRBJ1-2|TRBD1|few|TRBV27
TGTGCCAGCAGTTTATTGGGACAGGGGGCGAATGGCTACACCTTC
CASSLLGQGANGYTF
>TRBJ2-5|TRBD2|NA|TRBV19
TGTGCCAGTAGTATAGACCTAGCGGGAGGAGAGACCCAGTACTTC
CASSIDLAGGETQYF
>TRBJ2-1|NA|NA|TRBV6-1
TGTGCCAGCAGTGCGGACAGCAGCTCCTACAATGAGCAGTTCTTC
CASSADSSSYNEQFF
>TRBJ1-5|NA|NA|TRBV13
TGTGCCAGCAGCCCCACAAGAAGTCAGCCCCAGCATTTT
CASSPTRSQPQHF
>TRBJ2-1|TRBD2|few|TRBV2
TGTGCCAGCAGAGGAGGGACTAGCGGGTCCTACAATGAGCAGTTCTTC
CASRGGTSGSYNEQFF